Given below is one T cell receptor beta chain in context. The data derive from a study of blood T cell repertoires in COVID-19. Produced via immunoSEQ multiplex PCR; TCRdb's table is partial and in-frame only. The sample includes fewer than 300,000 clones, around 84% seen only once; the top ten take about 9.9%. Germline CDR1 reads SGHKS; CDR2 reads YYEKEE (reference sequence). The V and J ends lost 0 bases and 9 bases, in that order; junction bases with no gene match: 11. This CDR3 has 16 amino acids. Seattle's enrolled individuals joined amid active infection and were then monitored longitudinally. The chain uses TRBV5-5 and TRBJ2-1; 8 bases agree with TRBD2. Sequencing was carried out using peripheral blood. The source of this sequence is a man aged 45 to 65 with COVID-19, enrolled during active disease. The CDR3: CASSLGTSSSLSEQFF. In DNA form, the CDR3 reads TGTGCCAGCAGCTTGGGGACTAGCTCGAGCCTCTCTGAGCAGTTCTTC.